This T cell receptor beta chain was found in a study of OX40 agonist ivuxolimab in advanced cancers. Study context: Ivuxolimab, an antibody acting as an agonist of OX40 (CD134), was used to treat patients. Two patients with cutaneous melanoma and one with hepatocellular carcinoma, three in total, showed partial responses. Study-wide results and caveats: Among T cells, CD8+ cells averaged more expanded clones than CD4+ cells.

Note on this clone: As yet, its antigen is unknown.

Sequencing was performed with immunoSEQ multiplex PCR; in TCRdb, only in-frame clones are kept and a portion is missing. The sample has roughly 80,000 clones; roughly 85% are singletons. Germline CDR1 is SGHRS and CDR2 is YFSETQ. The CDR3 totals 16 residues. The ends lost 5 bases at V and 7 bases at J; junction bases unmatched: 7. With baseline, cycle 4 day 1, and cycle 7 day 1 as timepoints, blood was sampled. The specimen comprised CD4+ or CD8+ T cells sorted from blood, sampled in a trial of the OX40 agonist ivuxolimab. The TCR comes from an adult with an advanced solid tumor such as melanoma, head and neck, liver or kidney cancer. The chain combines TRBV5-1 with TRBJ2-3; 16 positions agree with TRBD2. The CDR3 sequence is CASRPGTSGGANTQYF. The DNA for the CDR3 is TGCGCCAGCAGGCCCGGGACTAGCGGGGGGGCTAATACGCAGTATTTT.